The 21 T cell receptor beta chains listed next were all sequenced from one sample in a study of T cells in Graves' hyperthyroidism and ophthalmopathy. RNA transcripts served as the template for amplifying TCR beta CDR3 regions. A set of HTBI primers served as the primers for a first-round RT-PCR of the TCR CDR3. TCRdb reprocessed the multiplex PCR reads via MiXCR and lists one record per CDR3 protein. This sample has approximately 710,000 distinct CDR3 sequences, with approximately 15% found just once. Sequenced: blood. Receptor source: a man aged 50 to 60 with Graves' hyperthyroidism.

The chain employs TRBV27 and TRBJ2-6, with unresolved D. The CDR3 is made up of 17 amino acids. Trimming removed 3 bases from V and 0 bases from J, with 12 bases in between. The germline V gene encodes CDR1 MNHEY and CDR2 SMNVEV (reference sequence). The CDR3 region has the DNA TGTGCCAGCAGTTTTATCCCAGCCCTCTCTGGGGCCAACGTCCTGACTTTC. Translation gives CASSFIPALSGANVLTF.

The DNA for the CDR3 is TGCGCCAGCAGCTTGCTATATCTTAGGGCGGTATCCTACAATGAGCAGTTCTTC. Translating gives CASSLLYLRAVSYNEQFF. The V gene is TRBV5-1, the J gene TRBJ2-1; D uncertain. Germline V gives CDR1 SGHRS, CDR2 YFSETQ. The V end lost 1 base, the J end lost 1 base, and 18 bases lay between the germline ends. The length of the CDR3 is 18 residues.

This clonotype has just one count. The V gene is TRBV14, the J gene TRBJ2-3, with a possible D match to TRBD2 (6 bases). The CDR3 is 23 amino acids. Germline-derived CDR1 and CDR2 are SGHDN and FVKESK. Trimming removed 0 bases at V and 4 bases at J, with 35 bases between. CDR3 in amino acids: CASSQEYRTPSILSGVAPDTQYF. CDR3 nucleotides: TGTGCCAGCAGCCAAGAGTACCGGACACCGTCGATCCTATCGGGAGTCGCTCCAGATACGCAGTATTTT.

The chain combines TRBV5-1 with TRBJ2-3; D gene uncertain. This CDR3 has 14 amino acids. V gave up 3 bases and J gave up 4 bases, with 12 bases separating them. The germline CDR1 and CDR2 sequences are SGHRS and YFSETQ. This CDR3 is CASSSFGLADTQYF. The CDR3 bases are TGCGCCAGCAGCTCTTTCGGGCTCGCAGATACGCAGTATTTT.

The chain uses TRBV10-3 and TRBJ1-2; possibly TRBD1 for D (5 bases). Deletions cut 6 bases from V and 1 base from J, with 12 bases between. There are 14 residues in the CDR3. CDR1 ENHRY and CDR2 SYGVKD come from the germline V gene. CDR3 protein: CAIRRDVDNYGYTF. CDR3 nucleotides: TGTGCCATCAGACGGGACGTCGATAACTATGGCTACACCTTC.

The rearrangement uses TRBV6-2 or TRBV6-3 and TRBJ1-4; the D is unclear. V shed 2 bases and J shed 0 bases, with 13 bases lying between them. The CDR3 length is 17 residues. Germline loops: CDR1 MNHEY, CDR2 SVGEGT. DNA of the CDR3: TGTGCCAGCAGTTACATCCCCGGACCTTCAACTAATGAAAAACTGTTTTTT. The encoded protein is CASSYIPGPSTNEKLFF.

The J gene is TRBJ2-4, the V gene TRBV7-6, with D hard to call. Germline CDR1 reads SGHVS; CDR2 reads FNYEAQ. The CDR3 has 17 amino acids. Trimming cost V 2 bases and J 5 bases, with 19 bases left between them. CDR3 sequence reads: CASSLYSLGSVENIQYF. The CDR3 nucleotides read TGTGCCAGCAGCTTATATTCATTGGGCTCCGTCGAAAACATTCAGTACTTC.

The J gene is TRBJ2-2, the V gene TRBV29-1; 8 bases fit TRBD1. V was pared by 6 bases and J by 0 bases, with 12 bases of the junction left unmatched. This CDR3 spans 17 amino acids. The germline V gene encodes CDR1 SQVTM and CDR2 ANQGSEA. CDR3 amino acids: CSVLGQAYPANTGELFF. CDR3 nucleotide sequence: TGCAGCGTACTGGGACAGGCGTACCCAGCGAACACCGGGGAGCTGTTTTTT.

This chain uses TRBV28 with TRBJ1-6; the D is unclear. The CDR3 has 17 residues. Trimming left V 6 bases short and J 7 bases short, with 22 bases between. CDR1 and CDR2 from the germline V gene are MDHEN and SYDVKM. CDR3 amino acids: CASSPRIRAPNNSPLHF. CDR3 nucleotide sequence: TGTGCCAGCAGCCCGCGAATAAGGGCCCCTAACAATTCACCCCTCCACTTT.

This clonotype has at least ten counts. This sequence joins TRBV7-8 and TRBJ2-7; D not certain. Trimming removed 1 base from V and 2 bases from J, with 9 bases in between. Germline V lookup: CDR1 SGHVS, CDR2 FQNEAQ. This CDR3 comprises 14 residues. The DNA for the CDR3 is TGTGCCAGCAGCTTAGGAATCGATACCTACGAGCAGTACTTC. Protein: CASSLGIDTYEQYF.

V gene TRBV20-1 combines with J gene TRBJ2-1; D gene ambiguous. The V gene's germline CDR1 is DFQATT and CDR2 SNEGSKA (reference sequence). CDR3 length: 14 amino acids. The V gene lost 3 bases and the J gene lost 9 bases, with 18 bases spanning the gap. The CDR3 region is CSASGEDHHIEQFF. The CDR3 DNA sequence: TGCAGTGCTAGTGGGGAAGACCATCACATTGAGCAGTTCTTC.

The chain combines TRBV28 with TRBJ2-2; 7 bases fit TRBD2. J was trimmed by 1 base and V by 3 bases; bases with no gene match: 2. The CDR3 runs to 15 residues. Per the germline V gene, CDR1 is MDHEN and CDR2 is SYDVKM. The CDR3 protein is CASSFLAENTGELFF. CDR3 DNA sequence: TGTGCCAGCAGTTTCCTAGCGGAGAACACCGGGGAGCTGTTTTTT.

This clonotype is a singleton in its sample. The J gene is TRBJ2-3, the V gene TRBV12-3 or TRBV12-4; D assignment may be TRBD1 or TRBD2 (5 bases each). This CDR3 spans 16 amino acids. Trimming pared 4 bases from V and 6 bases from J, leaving 20 bases between. This CDR3 reads CASSYQPGPSLDTQYF. The CDR3 DNA is TGTGCCAGCAGTTACCAACCGGGACCCTCGTTGGATACGCAGTATTTT.

This clonotype was seen a few times. V is TRBV3-1 and J is TRBJ2-7, with a tentative D call TRBD1 (5 bases). Trimming shortened V by 2 bases and J by 4 bases, and 9 bases separated the two germline ends. Germline V gene lookup returns CDR1 LGHDT and CDR2 YNNKEL (reference sequence). This CDR3 contains 13 residues. This CDR3 reads CASSQRGRYEQYF. CDR3 nucleotides: TGTGCCAGCAGCCAAAGGGGCAGGTACGAGCAGTACTTC.

This clonotype was recorded once. With a much larger clone just one base away, this may be a read error. The chain links TRBV28 to TRBJ2-2; weak D call: TRBD2 (5 bases). In germline, CDR1 is MDHEN, CDR2 SYDVKM. The CDR3 runs to 15 residues. The CDR3 here is CASSLWSLNTGELLF. In DNA form, the CDR3 reads TGTGCCAGCAGTTTATGGAGCCTGAACACCGGGGAGCTGCTTTTT.

This clonotype has at least ten counts. The V gene is TRBV19, the J gene TRBJ1-1; D is undetermined. This CDR3 is 14 amino acids long. V dropped 3 bases and J dropped 0 bases, with 8 bases sitting between them. Looked up from germline, CDR1 is LNHDA and CDR2 is SQIVND (reference sequence). The CDR3 DNA reads as TGTGCCAGTAGTATTCCCAGAATGAACACTGAAGCTTTCTTT. Protein product: CASSIPRMNTEAFF.

In its sample, this clonotype was seen a few times. The V gene is TRBV2, the J gene TRBJ2-5; 12 bases are shared with TRBD2. The V gene's germline CDR1 is SNHLY and CDR2 FYNNEI. The V segment lost 6 bases and the J segment 1 base; nucleotides outside the gene matches: 6. The CDR3 runs to 16 residues. The CDR3 sequence is CASRLGLAGLQETQYF. Here the CDR3 DNA reads TGTGCCAGCAGGTTGGGACTAGCGGGCCTCCAAGAGACCCAGTACTTC.

The chain joins TRBV19 to TRBJ2-3; D possibly corresponds to TRBD1 (5 bases). V was cut by 3 bases and J by 4 bases, with 14 bases left in between. Germline-derived CDR1 and CDR2 are LNHDA and SQIVND (reference sequence). The CDR3 is 15 residues long. For the CDR3, the DNA is TGTGCCAGTAGTATTGGTGACAGTCCCGCAGATACGCAGTATTTT. Its protein is CASSIGDSPADTQYF. Drawing the rest from reference TRBV19 and TRBJ2-3, the complete variable domain is DGGITQSPKYLFRKEGQNVTLSCEQNLNHDAMYWYRQDPGQGLRLIYYSQIVNDFQKGDIAEGYSVSREKKESFPLTVTSAQKNPTAFYLCASSIGDSPADTQYFGPGTRLTVL.

In this sample, this clonotype turned up a few times. The genes are TRBV19 and TRBJ2-1; TRBD2 matches at 9 bases. The ends lost 4 bases at V and 6 bases at J; junction bases unmatched: 7. The CDR3 is 15 residues long. Looked up from germline, CDR1 is LNHDA and CDR2 is SQIVND (reference sequence). CDR3 DNA: TGTGCCAGTAGTACACTAGCGGGCGCTTTCAATGAGCAGTTCTTC. It specifies CASSTLAGAFNEQFF. Looking up the rest from reference TRBV19 and TRBJ2-1 gives the full variable domain: DGGITQSPKYLFRKEGQNVTLSCEQNLNHDAMYWYRQDPGQGLRLIYYSQIVNDFQKGDIAEGYSVSREKKESFPLTVTSAQKNPTAFYLCASSTLAGAFNEQFFGPGTRLTVL.

The table lists this clonotype with many counts. This chain joins TRBV28 and TRBJ1-5; 7 bases line up with TRBD1. Germline V gene sequence: CDR1 MDHEN, CDR2 SYDVKM. V was clipped by 8 bases and J by 0 bases; unmatched bases: 16. The CDR3 covers 18 residues. The chain's CDR3 is CASGPILDRVYSNQPQHF. As DNA, the CDR3 is TGTGCCAGCGGCCCCATACTCGACAGGGTCTATAGCAATCAGCCCCAGCATTTT.

This clonotype was detected many times. This chain uses TRBV20-1 with TRBJ2-1; D is possibly TRBD1 or TRBD2 (5 bases each). The CDR3 has 19 residues. Germline values: CDR1 DFQATT, CDR2 SNEGSKA (reference sequence). V gave up 1 base and J gave up 4 bases, with 26 bases separating them. The CDR3 reads CSARVMGTVTLLSYNEQFF. CDR3 in DNA: TGCAGTGCTAGAGTAATGGGGACCGTAACCCTACTAAGTTACAATGAGCAGTTCTTC.